These 20 T cell receptor beta chains share one sample of origin, sequenced in a study of shared clonotypes between healthy human individuals. Generated by immunoSEQ multiplex PCR, the TCRdb table keeps only in-frame clones and is missing some. The sample gives approximately 2.5 million clones, approximately 94% of which show up once; roughly 0.39% is in the top ten. Sequencing was done on a sample of naive CD4+ T cells from PBMCs. The subset here: CD45RA+ positively selected. The receptors stem from a young man in good health. Some clones in this sample may be carry-over from other donors' samples.

This chain links TRBV27 with TRBJ1-1; possibly TRBD1 for D (6 bases). Trimming stripped 6 bases from V and 3 bases from J, with 17 bases between. The CDR3 sequence is 15 residues long. Germline assignment: CDR1 MNHEY and CDR2 SMNVEV (reference sequence). CDR3 bases: TGTGCCAGCAGCCTATTACAGGGAAGGGACACTGAAGCTTTCTTT. Amino acids: CASSLLQGRDTEAFF.

V usage is TRBV30 and J usage is TRBJ1-1; no firm D call. The germline V gene encodes CDR1 GTSNPN and CDR2 SVGIG (reference sequence). The ends were cut back, 0 bases at V and 8 bases at J, with 7 bases in the middle. This CDR3 spans 11 amino acids. CDR3 nucleotides: TGTGCCTGGAGTGTAGCGGCAGAAGCTTTCTTT. As protein: CAWSVAAEAFF.

This sequence joins TRBV5-8 and TRBJ1-4; 7 nucleotides line up with TRBD1. V lost 4 bases to trimming and J lost 8 bases; unmatched junction nucleotides: 14. Germline loops: CDR1 SGHTS, CDR2 YDEGEE. There are 16 residues in the CDR3. The CDR3 region is CASSPARVGGEEKLFF. CDR3 bases: TGTGCCAGCAGCCCGGCTAGGGTAGGGGGCGAGGAAAAACTGTTTTTT.

This clone occurred once. The sample carries other DNA sequences with the same CDR3. The CDR3 sequence is CASSFRTGPTDTQYF. For the CDR3, the DNA is TGTGCCAGCAGTTTTAGGACAGGGCCCACAGATACGCAGTATTTT. The chain has TRBV6-6 and TRBJ2-3; 8 positions agree with TRBD1. The CDR3 has 15 amino acids. Germline assignment: CDR1 MNHNY and CDR2 SVGAGI (reference sequence). With 4 bases clipped from V and 2 bases from J, the junction kept 5 bases outside the gene matches.

The CDR3 DNA is TGCAGCGCTACGGGACAGGGTTCTAACTATGGCTACACCTTC. Protein sequence: CSATGQGSNYGYTF. This chain links TRBV29-1 with TRBJ1-2, with 9 bases that match TRBD1. This CDR3 region has 14 residues. Per germline, CDR1 SQVTM and CDR2 ANQGSEA. V trimming: 7 bases; J trimming: 0 bases; junction bases outside the gene matches: 6.

With respect to this clone: Within the sample, other DNA sequences also encode this same CDR3. The chain has TRBV30 and TRBJ2-7; the D is unclear. Germline-derived CDR1 and CDR2 are GTSNPN and SVGIG (reference sequence). Trimming pared 1 base from V and 5 bases from J, leaving 6 bases between. CDR3 length: 11 amino acids. The CDR3 DNA is TGTGCCTGGAGTGGAGGCGACGAGCAGTACTTC. Translated: CAWSGGDEQYF.

V usage is TRBV4-2 and J usage is TRBJ2-1; 14 bases line up with TRBD2. Germline V CDR1 and CDR2: LGHNA, YNFKEQ. V lost 0 bases, J lost 12 bases, and 13 bases stayed unmatched. CDR3 length equals 18 residues. This CDR3 reads CASSQDGGTSGRGTGQFF. CDR3 nucleotides: TGTGCCAGCAGCCAAGATGGGGGGACTAGCGGGAGAGGTACAGGGCAGTTCTTC.

The V call is TRBV7-9, the J call TRBJ1-4; 10 bases map to TRBD1. Germline assignment: CDR1 SEHNR and CDR2 FQNEAQ (reference sequence). The CDR3 runs to 16 residues. V was pared by 5 bases and J by 4 bases, with 7 bases of the junction left unmatched. The CDR3 spells CASSQGQGIVNEKLFF. As DNA, the CDR3 is TGTGCCAGCAGCCAGGGACAGGGGATTGTTAATGAAAAACTGTTTTTT.

The V call is TRBV19, the J call TRBJ2-2; TRBD1 might be the D (7 bases). V was pared by 4 bases and J by 5 bases, with 14 bases between. CDR3 length equals 15 residues. Germline V lookup: CDR1 LNHDA, CDR2 SQIVND (reference sequence). Written as DNA, the CDR3 is TGTGCCAGTAGTAGGAGGGGGCCAGGGACCGGGGAGCTGTTTTTT. It yields the protein CASSRRGPGTGELFF. Full variable domain (outside the CDR3, taken from reference TRBV19 and TRBJ2-2): DGGITQSPKYLFRKEGQNVTLSCEQNLNHDAMYWYRQDPGQGLRLIYYSQIVNDFQKGDIAEGYSVSREKKESFPLTVTSAQKNPTAFYLCASSRRGPGTGELFFGEGSRLTVL.

V usage is TRBV14 and J usage is TRBJ2-7, with 9 bases fitting TRBD2. The V gene's germline CDR1 is SGHDN and CDR2 FVKESK. This CDR3 has 13 amino acids. The V and J ends lost 4 bases and 7 bases, in that order; junction bases with no gene match: 5. The CDR3 DNA follows: TGTGCCAGCAGCCGAACACTAGCGGGTGAGCAGTACTTC. It encodes CASSRTLAGEQYF.

The chain has TRBV5-1 and TRBJ1-2, with D possibly TRBD1 on 5 matching bases. Germline V CDR1 and CDR2: SGHRS, YFSETQ. This CDR3 is 16 amino acids long. Trimming took 4 bases from V and 1 from J, leaving 17 bases between them. The CDR3 region is CASSKAPGGINYGYTF. DNA of the CDR3: TGCGCCAGCAGCAAAGCTCCTGGGGGGATTAACTATGGCTACACCTTC.

The rearrangement joins TRBV30 to TRBJ2-7, with TRBD2 identical over 13 bases. V lost 3 bases, J lost 6 bases, and 8 bases stayed unmatched. Germline V CDR1 and CDR2: GTSNPN, SVGIG (reference sequence). The CDR3 totals 15 residues. CDR3 nucleotides: TGTGCCTGGAGAAGAGGACTAGCGGGAGTAGGCGAGCAGTACTTC. Its translation: CAWRRGLAGVGEQYF.

The rearrangement joins TRBV11-1 to TRBJ2-7; 14 bases are a match to TRBD2. V lost 5 bases and J lost 3; bases outside the gene matches: 9. CDR3 size: 17 residues. CDR1 is SGHAT, CDR2 FQDESV, per germline (reference sequence). The CDR3 sequence: CASSHRGGLAGVYEQYF. The CDR3 region has the DNA TGTGCCAGCAGCCACAGAGGGGGACTAGCGGGAGTCTACGAGCAGTACTTC.

The chain employs TRBV25-1 and TRBJ1-3; tentatively, D is TRBD1 (5 bases). CDR1 is MGHDK, CDR2 SYGVNS, per germline. This CDR3 region has 14 residues. V lost 3 bases, J lost 2 bases, and 8 bases lay in between. The CDR3 reads CASSDSGTGNTIYF. The CDR3 region has the DNA TGTGCCAGCAGTGATTCAGGGACTGGAAACACCATATATTTT. Drawing the rest from reference TRBV25-1 and TRBJ1-3, the complete variable domain is EADIYQTPRYLVIGTGKKITLECSQTMGHDKMYWYQQDPGMELHLIHYSYGVNSTEKGDLSSESTVSRIRTEHFPLTLESARPSHTSQYLCASSDSGTGNTIYFGEGSWLTVV.

V and J are TRBV7-9 and TRBJ1-1; D not resolved. This CDR3 is built from 11 residues. Germline assignment: CDR1 SEHNR and CDR2 FQNEAQ (reference sequence). Trimming removed 8 bases at V and 5 bases at J, with 9 bases between. CDR3 in DNA: TGTGCCAGCTCCCGGAGGACTGAAGCTTTCTTT. This translates into CASSRRTEAFF.

The rearrangement joins TRBV9 to TRBJ2-7; D is uncertain. V was shortened by 1 base and J by 0 bases, with 8 bases between the two germline ends. CDR1 and CDR2 (germline): SGDLS, YYNGEE. The CDR3 contains 14 residues. The CDR3 loop is CASSVQASSYEQYF. In DNA form, the CDR3 reads TGTGCCAGCAGCGTACAGGCCAGCTCCTACGAGCAGTACTTC.

The rearrangement links TRBV27 to TRBJ1-3; D uncertain. This CDR3 comprises 18 residues. Trimming took 2 bases from V and 2 from J, leaving 19 bases between them. Looked up from germline, CDR1 is MNHEY and CDR2 is SMNVEV (reference sequence). CDR3 bases: TGTGCCAGCAGTTTAGGCCCACCATCGGCGACGGCTGGAAACACCATATATTTT. Encoded protein: CASSLGPPSATAGNTIYF.

The chain carries TRBV5-1 and TRBJ2-5; 7 positions agree with TRBD2. CDR1 is SGHRS, CDR2 YFSETQ, per germline. After removal of 3 bases from V and 0 bases from J, the junction contained 8 bases not matched to a gene. The CDR3 extends over 16 amino acids. DNA of the CDR3: TGCGCCAGCAGCTGGGCGGGGGACCTGTACCAAGAGACCCAGTACTTC. As protein: CASSWAGDLYQETQYF.

The J gene is TRBJ2-7, the V gene TRBV19, with D tentatively TRBD2 (5 bases). Germline V gives CDR1 LNHDA, CDR2 SQIVND (reference sequence). The germline V and J ends were trimmed by 5 bases and 5 bases, with 16 bases remaining between them. This CDR3 comprises 14 residues. CDR3: CASSRLGNADEQYF. CDR3 nucleotide sequence: TGTGCCAGTAGTCGTCTCGGGAACGCCGACGAGCAGTACTTC.

This rearrangement joins TRBV11-2 to TRBJ2-1, with a weak D call TRBD1 (7 bases). V lost 5 bases to trimming and J lost 7 bases, with 15 bases between them. The germline V gene encodes CDR1 SGHAT and CDR2 FQNNGV. This CDR3 is 14 amino acids long. The CDR3 sequence is CASSATAGGNEQFF. CDR3 nucleotide sequence: TGTGCCAGCAGCGCAACCGCAGGGGGGAATGAGCAGTTCTTC.